This is a list of T cell receptor beta chains from one sample in a study of blood T cell repertoires in COVID-19. Here immunoSEQ multiplex PCR was the method, and the copy in TCRdb shows in-frame clones only, minus some. Among about 150,000 clones, approximately 88% were seen once, and the ten largest hold less than 3.5%. Sequences were obtained from peripheral blood. The origin of the receptors is an older woman with acute or convalescent COVID-19. The CDR3 runs from the conserved cysteine through the conserved F or W. Fields, in order: D gene, clone size, V gene, J gene, CDR3 length, CDR3 protein, CDR3 DNA. The D gene is left open where the match is weak. Rows give clone size only sometimes, using once, few, many, or a class for an expanded clone.

D gene: NA
clone size: NA
V gene: TRBV7-7
J gene: TRBJ2-2
CDR3 length: 16
CDR3 protein: CASSLSAFGLTGELFF
CDR3 DNA: TGTGCTAGCAGCTTATCTGCGTTTGGACTAACCGGGGAGCTGTTTTTT

D gene: TRBD2
clone size: NA
V gene: TRBV19
J gene: TRBJ2-3
CDR3 length: 15
CDR3 protein: CASSPLSGGPDTQYF
CDR3 DNA: TGTGCCAGTAGTCCCCTCAGCGGGGGGCCCGATACGCAGTATTTT

D gene: NA
clone size: NA
V gene: TRBV7-3
J gene: TRBJ2-1
CDR3 length: 16
CDR3 protein: CASSQTRVRSYNEQFF
CDR3 DNA: TGTGCCAGCAGCCAAACTAGGGTCCGCTCCTACAATGAGCAGTTCTTC

D gene: NA
clone size: many
V gene: TRBV6-5
J gene: TRBJ1-3
CDR3 length: 14
CDR3 protein: CASRSPSSGNTIYF
CDR3 DNA: TGTGCCAGCAGGTCCCCTTCCTCTGGAAACACCATATATTTT

D gene: NA
clone size: NA
V gene: TRBV9
J gene: TRBJ1-6
CDR3 length: 13
CDR3 protein: CASSVGGGSPLHF
CDR3 DNA: TGTGCCAGCAGCGTTGGGGGGGGATCACCCCTCCACTTT

D gene: TRBD1
clone size: NA
V gene: TRBV19
J gene: TRBJ1-4
CDR3 length: 15
CDR3 protein: CASSIIGQGGEKLFF
CDR3 DNA: TGTGCCAGTAGTATAATAGGACAGGGGGGTGAAAAACTGTTTTTT

D gene: NA
clone size: once
V gene: TRBV18
J gene: TRBJ1-3
CDR3 length: 17
CDR3 protein: CASSPQTGGSSGNTIYF
CDR3 DNA: TGTGCCAGCTCACCACAAACAGGCGGAAGCTCTGGAAACACCATATATTTT

D gene: TRBD1
clone size: NA
V gene: TRBV6-5
J gene: TRBJ1-4
CDR3 length: 15
CDR3 protein: CASKNGGTGDEKLFF
CDR3 DNA: TGTGCCAGCAAAAACGGAGGGACAGGGGACGAAAAACTGTTTTTT

D gene: TRBD1
clone size: NA
V gene: TRBV4-1
J gene: TRBJ1-3
CDR3 length: 16
CDR3 protein: CASSQVTILRGNTIYF
CDR3 DNA: TGCGCCAGCAGCCAAGTTACCATCCTCAGGGGGAACACCATATATTTT

D gene: NA
clone size: NA
V gene: TRBV5-5
J gene: TRBJ2-7
CDR3 length: 15
CDR3 protein: CASSVVSGAHYEQYF
CDR3 DNA: TGTGCCAGCAGCGTAGTAAGCGGAGCCCACTACGAGCAGTACTTC

D gene: TRBD2
clone size: NA
V gene: TRBV7-9
J gene: TRBJ2-1
CDR3 length: 16
CDR3 protein: CASSLGTSGEGDEQFF
CDR3 DNA: TGTGCCAGCAGCTTAGGTACTAGCGGGGAGGGGGATGAGCAGTTCTTC

D gene: NA
clone size: NA
V gene: TRBV5-6
J gene: TRBJ1-6
CDR3 length: 14
CDR3 protein: CASVGGVGNSPLHF
CDR3 DNA: TGTGCCAGCGTCGGAGGGGTTGGTAATTCACCCCTCCACTTT

D gene: NA
clone size: NA
V gene: TRBV9
J gene: TRBJ1-1
CDR3 length: 14
CDR3 protein: CASSVGGSDAEAFF
CDR3 DNA: TGTGCCAGCAGCGTAGGAGGTAGCGACGCTGAAGCTTTCTTT

D gene: NA
clone size: NA
V gene: TRBV5-1
J gene: TRBJ2-2
CDR3 length: 14
CDR3 protein: CASSLAGLAGELFF
CDR3 DNA: TGCGCCAGCAGCTTGGCGGGTTTGGCCGGGGAGCTGTTTTTT

D gene: NA
clone size: NA
V gene: TRBV3-1/TRBV3-2
J gene: TRBJ2-7
CDR3 length: 16
CDR3 protein: CASSQAGQPDGYEQYF
CDR3 DNA: TGTGCCAGCAGCCAAGCTGGACAACCGGATGGCTACGAGCAGTACTTC

D gene: TRBD1
clone size: NA
V gene: TRBV4-2
J gene: TRBJ1-5
CDR3 length: 16
CDR3 protein: CASSQIDRGGNQPQHF
CDR3 DNA: TGTGCCAGCAGCCAAATAGACAGGGGAGGTAATCAGCCCCAGCATTTT

D gene: TRBD1
clone size: NA
V gene: TRBV28
J gene: TRBJ1-1
CDR3 length: 15
CDR3 protein: CASSRGAQGKTEAFF
CDR3 DNA: TGTGCCAGCAGTCGAGGGGCACAGGGGAAGACTGAAGCTTTCTTT

D gene: TRBD2
clone size: once
V gene: TRBV10-3
J gene: TRBJ2-5
CDR3 length: 17
CDR3 protein: CAISEGQGGISQETQYF
CDR3 DNA: TGTGCCATCAGTGAGGGGCAGGGAGGGATCTCCCAAGAGACCCAGTACTTC

D gene: TRBD1
clone size: NA
V gene: TRBV16
J gene: TRBJ1-2
CDR3 length: 15
CDR3 protein: CASSPSTGTGGGYTF
CDR3 DNA: TGTGCCAGCAGCCCGTCCACCGGGACAGGAGGTGGCTACACCTTC

D gene: NA
clone size: NA
V gene: TRBV10-3
J gene: TRBJ1-5
CDR3 length: 13
CDR3 protein: CAISDGGNQPQHF
CDR3 DNA: TGTGCCATCAGTGACGGGGGGAATCAGCCCCAGCATTTT

D gene: NA
clone size: NA
V gene: TRBV28
J gene: TRBJ1-5
CDR3 length: 14
CDR3 protein: CASSTLGVDQPQHF
CDR3 DNA: TGTGCCAGCAGTACCCTCGGGGTGGATCAGCCCCAGCATTTT

D gene: NA
clone size: NA
V gene: TRBV29-1
J gene: TRBJ1-5
CDR3 length: 12
CDR3 protein: CSVVQGNQPQHF
CDR3 DNA: TGCAGCGTTGTGCAGGGCAATCAGCCCCAGCATTTT

D gene: NA
clone size: NA
V gene: TRBV4-3
J gene: TRBJ1-5
CDR3 length: 17
CDR3 protein: CASSQDPAGGSNQPQHF
CDR3 DNA: TGCGCCAGCAGCCAAGACCCCGCGGGGGGTAGCAATCAGCCCCAGCATTTT

D gene: TRBD2
clone size: NA
V gene: TRBV28
J gene: TRBJ2-5
CDR3 length: 16
CDR3 protein: CASSLSRLAGTETQYF
CDR3 DNA: TGTGCCAGCAGTTTATCCCGACTAGCGGGGACAGAGACCCAGTACTTC

D gene: NA
clone size: NA
V gene: TRBV7-2
J gene: TRBJ1-2
CDR3 length: 14
CDR3 protein: CASREGTGNYGYTF
CDR3 DNA: TGTGCCAGCAGGGAGGGGACGGGGAACTATGGCTACACCTTC

D gene: NA
clone size: few
V gene: TRBV11-1
J gene: TRBJ2-3
CDR3 length: 13
CDR3 protein: CASSPRRADTQYF
CDR3 DNA: TGTGCCAGCAGCCCCCGCAGGGCAGATACGCAGTATTTT

D gene: TRBD1
clone size: NA
V gene: TRBV18
J gene: TRBJ1-3
CDR3 length: 13
CDR3 protein: CASSTGGGNTIYF
CDR3 DNA: TGTGCCAGCTCCACAGGGGGAGGAAACACCATATATTTT

D gene: NA
clone size: NA
V gene: TRBV19
J gene: TRBJ2-5
CDR3 length: 14
CDR3 protein: CASSRGGGKETQYF
CDR3 DNA: TGTGCCAGTAGTCGAGGAGGAGGAAAAGAGACCCAGTACTTC